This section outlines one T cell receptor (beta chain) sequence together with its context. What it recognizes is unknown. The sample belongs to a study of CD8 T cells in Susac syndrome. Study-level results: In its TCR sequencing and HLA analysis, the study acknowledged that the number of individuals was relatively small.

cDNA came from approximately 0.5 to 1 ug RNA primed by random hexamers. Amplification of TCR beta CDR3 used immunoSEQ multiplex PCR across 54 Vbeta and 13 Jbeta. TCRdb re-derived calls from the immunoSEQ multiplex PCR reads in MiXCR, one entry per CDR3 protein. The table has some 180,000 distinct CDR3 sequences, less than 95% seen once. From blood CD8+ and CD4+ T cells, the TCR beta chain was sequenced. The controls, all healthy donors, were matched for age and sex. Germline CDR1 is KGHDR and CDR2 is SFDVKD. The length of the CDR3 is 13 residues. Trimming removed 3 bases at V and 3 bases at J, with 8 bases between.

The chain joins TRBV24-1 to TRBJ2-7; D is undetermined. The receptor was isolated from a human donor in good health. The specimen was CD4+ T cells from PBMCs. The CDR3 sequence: CATSDGPFYEQYF. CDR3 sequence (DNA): TGTGCCACCAGTGATGGTCCTTTCTACGAGCAGTACTTC.